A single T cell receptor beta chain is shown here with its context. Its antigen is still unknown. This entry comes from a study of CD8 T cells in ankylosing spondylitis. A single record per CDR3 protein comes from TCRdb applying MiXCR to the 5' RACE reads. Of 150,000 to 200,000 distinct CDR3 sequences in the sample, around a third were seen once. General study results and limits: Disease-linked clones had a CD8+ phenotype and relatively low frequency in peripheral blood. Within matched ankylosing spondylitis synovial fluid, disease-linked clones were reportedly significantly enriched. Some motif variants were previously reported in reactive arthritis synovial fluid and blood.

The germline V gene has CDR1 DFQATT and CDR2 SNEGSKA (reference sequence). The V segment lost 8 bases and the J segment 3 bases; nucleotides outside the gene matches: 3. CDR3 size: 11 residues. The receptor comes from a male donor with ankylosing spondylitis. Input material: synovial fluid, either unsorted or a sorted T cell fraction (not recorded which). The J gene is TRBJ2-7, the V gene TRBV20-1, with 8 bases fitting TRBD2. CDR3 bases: TGCAGTTCGAGCGGGAGCTACGAGCAGTACTTC. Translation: CSSSGSYEQYF.